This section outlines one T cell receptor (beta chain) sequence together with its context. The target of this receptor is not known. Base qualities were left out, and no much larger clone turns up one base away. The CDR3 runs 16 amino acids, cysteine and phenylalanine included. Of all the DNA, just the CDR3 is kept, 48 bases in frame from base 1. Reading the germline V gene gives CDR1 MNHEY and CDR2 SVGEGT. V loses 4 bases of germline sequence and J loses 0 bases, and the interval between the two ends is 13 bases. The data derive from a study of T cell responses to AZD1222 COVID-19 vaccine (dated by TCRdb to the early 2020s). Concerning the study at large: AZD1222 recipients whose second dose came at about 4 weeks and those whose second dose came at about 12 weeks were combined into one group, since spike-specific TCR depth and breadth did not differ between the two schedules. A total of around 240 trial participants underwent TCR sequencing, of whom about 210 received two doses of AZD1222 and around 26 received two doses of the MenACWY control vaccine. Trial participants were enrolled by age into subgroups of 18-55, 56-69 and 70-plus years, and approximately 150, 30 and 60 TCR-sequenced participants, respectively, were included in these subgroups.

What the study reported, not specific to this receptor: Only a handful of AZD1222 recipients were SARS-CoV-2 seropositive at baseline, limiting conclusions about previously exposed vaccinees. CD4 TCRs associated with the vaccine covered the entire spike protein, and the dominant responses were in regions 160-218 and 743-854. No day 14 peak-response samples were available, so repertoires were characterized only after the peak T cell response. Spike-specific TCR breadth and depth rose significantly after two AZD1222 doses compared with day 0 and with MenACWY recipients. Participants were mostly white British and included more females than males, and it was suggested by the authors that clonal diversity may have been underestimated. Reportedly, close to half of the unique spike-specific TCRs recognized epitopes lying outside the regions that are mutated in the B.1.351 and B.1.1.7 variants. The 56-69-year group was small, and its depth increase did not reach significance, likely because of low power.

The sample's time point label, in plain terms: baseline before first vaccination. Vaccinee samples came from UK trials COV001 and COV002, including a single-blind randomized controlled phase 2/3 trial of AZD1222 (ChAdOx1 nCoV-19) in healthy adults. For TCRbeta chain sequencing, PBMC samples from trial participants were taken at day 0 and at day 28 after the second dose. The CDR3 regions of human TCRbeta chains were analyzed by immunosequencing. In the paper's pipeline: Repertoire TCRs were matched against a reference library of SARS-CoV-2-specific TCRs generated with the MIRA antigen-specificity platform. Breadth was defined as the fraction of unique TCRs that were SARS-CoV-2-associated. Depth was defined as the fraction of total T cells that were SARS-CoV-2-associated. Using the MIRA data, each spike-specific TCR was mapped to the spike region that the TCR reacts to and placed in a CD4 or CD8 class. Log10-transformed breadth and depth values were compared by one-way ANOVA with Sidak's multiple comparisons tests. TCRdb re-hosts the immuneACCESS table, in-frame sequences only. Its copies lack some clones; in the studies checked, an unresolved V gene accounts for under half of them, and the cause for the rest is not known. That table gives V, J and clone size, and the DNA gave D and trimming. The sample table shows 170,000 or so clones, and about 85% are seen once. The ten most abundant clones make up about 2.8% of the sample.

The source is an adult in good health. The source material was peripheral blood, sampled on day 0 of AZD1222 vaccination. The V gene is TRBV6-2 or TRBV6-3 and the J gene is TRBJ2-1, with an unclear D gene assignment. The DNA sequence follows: TGTGCCAGCAGTTCTATCGTGATTAGCTCCTACAATGAGCAGTTCTTC. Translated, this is CASSSIVISSYNEQFF.